This record looks at one TCR beta chain sequence and its context. The V and J ends lost 4 bases and 0 bases respectively, with 4 bases between them. CDR1 and CDR2 (germline): SGHTA, FQGNSA. This CDR3 region has 12 residues. The entry originates in a study of shared T cell receptors in the human thymus. TCRdb keeps only in-frame clones here, not all; method: immunoSEQ multiplex PCR. Here the sample spans 600,000 or so clones, around 87% being singletons. Separately, the same data were catalogued under a study of human thymus T cells. From that report: Donors consisted of healthy Finnish infants (having corrective surgery for congenital heart defects). The study used thymus tissue resected during corrective heart surgery. Biased V and J segment usage appeared in thymus and peripheral blood. Related work showed strongly overlapping thymic repertoires across unrelated individuals.

J is TRBJ2-7 and V is TRBV7-2; no reliable D call. The sample consisted of thymocytes. This receptor was taken from a boy in the first two years of life with a congenital heart defect. As DNA, the CDR3 is TGTGCCAGCAGCTCCATCTCCTACGAGCAGTACTTC. Protein product: CASSSISYEQYF.